Each of the 29 T cell receptor beta chains below was sequenced from the same sample in a study of cytomegalovirus exposure and HLA in healthy donors. Primers: 60 Vbeta forward and 13 Jbeta reverse. TCRdb's table, derived via immunoSEQ multiplex PCR, lists solely in-frame clones and lacks some. The sample includes 110,000 to 150,000 clones, 60% to 80% of them seen just once. Specimen: PBMCs. The receptors here all came from a man in his forties in good health and CMV-seronegative.

The chain couples TRBV7-2 to TRBJ1-6; no firm D call. The V end was cut by 5 bases, the J end by 10 bases, with 12 bases between. Germline CDR1 SGHTA, CDR2 FQGNSA. The CDR3 has 13 residues. This chain's CDR3 is CASSPGRGSPLHF. CDR3 DNA: TGTGCCAGCAGCCCCGGAAGAGGGTCACCCCTCCACTTT. The full variable domain, with the rest looked up from reference TRBV7-2 and TRBJ1-6, is GAGVSQSPSNKVTEKGKDVELRCDPISGHTALYWYRQSLGQGLEFLIYFQGNSAPDKSGLPSDRFSAERTGGSVSTLTIQRTQQEDSAVYLCASSPGRGSPLHFGNGTRLTVT.

V usage is TRBV28 and J usage is TRBJ1-5; D is undetermined. Germline CDR1 is MDHEN and CDR2 is SYDVKM. This CDR3 has 14 residues. The V end was cut by 4 bases, the J end by 1 base, with 8 bases between. The CDR3 spells CASSSSNSNQPQHF. The CDR3 nucleotides are TGTGCCAGCAGTTCATCTAACAGCAATCAGCCCCAGCATTTT.

The chain employs TRBV28 and TRBJ1-2, with D maybe TRBD1 (5 bases). Germline loops: CDR1 MDHEN, CDR2 SYDVKM. The V end was cut by 5 bases, the J end by 6 bases, with 10 bases between. The CDR3 contains 12 residues. CDR3 DNA sequence: TGTGCCAGCAGTCGCAGGGTCGATGGCTACACCTTC. Its translation: CASSRRVDGYTF.

The chain couples TRBV7-7 to TRBJ2-7; 10 nucleotides line up with TRBD1. The CDR3 is 15 residues long. Trimming took 5 bases from V and 1 from J; bases not matched to a gene: 5. From germline, CDR1 is SSHAT and CDR2 FNYEAQ (reference sequence). CDR3 bases: TGTGCCAGCAGCATGGGACAGGGGTCATCCTACGAGCAGTACTTC. Residues: CASSMGQGSSYEQYF.

V is TRBV18 and J is TRBJ1-3, with 7 bases that match TRBD1. The CDR3 is 15 residues long. V shed 6 bases, J shed 0 bases, and the junction held 5 bases outside the gene matches. The germline V gene has CDR1 KGHSH and CDR2 LQKENI. The CDR3 DNA is TGTGCCAGCTCGGCGACAGGGTTCTCTGGAAACACCATATATTTT. Translating it yields CASSATGFSGNTIYF. Full variable domain (missing parts from reference TRBV18 and TRBJ1-3): NAGVMQNPRHLVRRRGQEARLRCSPMKGHSHVYWYRQLPEEGLKFMVYLQKENIIDESGMPKERFSAEFPKEGPSILRIQQVVRGDSAAYFCASSATGFSGNTIYFGEGSWLTVV.

This sequence joins TRBV13 and TRBJ1-6; 7 nucleotides match TRBD1. The CDR3 loop spans 14 amino acids. Looked up from germline, CDR1 is PRHDT and CDR2 is FYEKMQ (reference sequence). The V segment lost 5 bases and the J segment 9 bases; nucleotides outside the gene matches: 7. The DNA of the CDR3 is TGTGCCAGCAGCAGCCGGACAGGTTTTTCACCCCTCCACTTT. Translating it yields CASSSRTGFSPLHF.

The CDR3 reads CASSSGGAYNEQFF. DNA of the CDR3: TGTGCCAGCAGTTCCGGGGGGGCCTACAATGAGCAGTTCTTC. The chain is built from TRBV6-6 and TRBJ2-1; 8 bases fit TRBD2. Per the germline V gene, CDR1 is MNHNY and CDR2 is SVGAGI (reference sequence). CDR3 length: 14 residues. V shed 4 bases, J shed 2 bases, and the junction held 1 base outside the gene matches.

This clone was observed a few times. J is TRBJ1-1 and V is TRBV7-8; the match to TRBD1 covers 7 bases. Germline CDR1 is SGHVS and CDR2 is FQNEAQ. Trimming took 5 bases from V and 4 from J; bases not matched to a gene: 7. The CDR3 length is 14 residues. CDR3 sequence reads: CASSRTTGSTEAFF. DNA for the CDR3: TGTGCCAGCAGCCGAACGACAGGGAGCACTGAAGCTTTCTTT.

This rearrangement joins TRBV19 to TRBJ1-6; D is unresolved. Trimming cost V 4 bases and J 8 bases, with 6 bases left between them. This CDR3 spans 12 amino acids. Germline CDR1 reads LNHDA; CDR2 reads SQIVND (reference sequence). The CDR3 nucleotides read TGTGCCAGTAGTAACGGGGATTCACCCCTCCACTTT. Protein sequence: CASSNGDSPLHF.

This chain joins TRBV14 and TRBJ2-1, with D maybe TRBD1 (6 bases). The CDR3 is made up of 14 amino acids. The germline V gene encodes CDR1 SGHDN and CDR2 FVKESK. The V end lost 6 bases, the J end lost 4 bases, and 13 bases lay between the germline ends. CDR3 in amino acids: CASRPTGNYNEQFF. In DNA, the CDR3 is TGTGCCAGCAGACCGACAGGTAATTACAATGAGCAGTTCTTC.

This clone was seen more than once but under ten times. The rearrangement joins TRBV7-9 to TRBJ2-6; unclear D gene. The V gene's germline CDR1 is SEHNR and CDR2 FQNEAQ (reference sequence). This CDR3 is built from 15 residues. V was shortened by 3 bases and J by 0 bases, with 6 bases between the two germline ends. CDR3 region: CASSFWLSGANVLTF. In nucleotides, the CDR3 is TGTGCCAGCAGCTTTTGGCTCTCTGGGGCCAACGTCCTGACTTTC.

The chain links TRBV9 to TRBJ2-2, with a possible D match to TRBD2 (6 bases). Germline values: CDR1 SGDLS, CDR2 YYNGEE. The CDR3 runs 17 residues. The V end lost 4 bases, the J end lost 1 base, and 17 bases lay between the germline ends. CDR3 sequence: CASSPGSGRENTGELFF. Written as DNA, the CDR3 is TGTGCCAGCAGCCCGGGATCGGGGCGGGAGAACACCGGGGAGCTGTTTTTT.

This clone turned up a few times. The rearrangement links TRBV19 to TRBJ1-4; 7 bases are a match to TRBD1. Germline V CDR1 and CDR2: LNHDA, SQIVND (reference sequence). There are 15 residues in the CDR3. V was pared by 5 bases and J by 6 bases, with 9 bases of the junction left unmatched. CDR3 sequence: CASSGMGRGYEKLFF. The DNA of the CDR3 is TGTGCCAGTAGTGGAATGGGCAGGGGGTATGAAAAACTGTTTTTT.

This clone was seen once. Its ends do not fully match the called genes, so a read error is possible. The rearrangement uses TRBV10-3 and TRBJ1-1; D is uncertain. The V gene's germline CDR1 is ENHRY and CDR2 SYGVKD. The CDR3 spans 13 residues. The CDR3 DNA sequence: TGTGCCATCAGTGGCCCCATGAGCACTGAAGCTCTCTTT. Translating it yields CAISGPMSTEALF.

The chain is built from TRBV7-2 and TRBJ1-2; D uncertain. Trimming removed 7 bases at V and 1 base at J, with 16 bases between. Germline CDR1 and CDR2: SGHTA and FQGNSA. The CDR3 covers 15 residues. The CDR3 sequence: CASTTGGVNNYGYTF. The CDR3 DNA reads as TGTGCCAGCACCACCGGCGGGGTTAATAACTATGGCTACACCTTC.

The chain combines TRBV5-6 with TRBJ2-2; 9 positions match TRBD1. This CDR3 spans 16 amino acids. Germline trimming cut 4 bases from V and 2 bases from J; bases unmatched to any gene: 6. Germline V gene lookup returns CDR1 SGHDT and CDR2 YYEEEE. The CDR3 DNA follows: TGTGCCAGCAGCCCAACAGGGGGCCCTAACACCGGGGAGCTGTTTTTT. Protein product: CASSPTGGPNTGELFF.

V and J are TRBV10-3 and TRBJ2-7; 8 positions match TRBD1. This CDR3 is 14 amino acids long. Per germline, CDR1 ENHRY and CDR2 SYGVKD. With 2 bases clipped from V and 3 bases from J, the junction kept 3 bases outside the gene matches. In DNA, the CDR3 is TGTGCCATCAGTGAGGGGACAGGAGGCTACGAGCAGTACTTC. Its translation is CAISEGTGGYEQYF.

The chain uses TRBV9 and TRBJ2-7; 8 bases are a match to TRBD1. The germline CDR1 and CDR2 sequences are SGDLS and YYNGEE. The CDR3 is made up of 14 amino acids. J gave up 5 bases and V 0 bases, and 4 bases lay outside the gene matches. The CDR3 bases are TGTGCCAGCAGCGTAGGACAGGGGATGGACGAGCAGTACTTC. Translating it yields CASSVGQGMDEQYF.

This chain uses TRBV6-1 with TRBJ2-2, with D perhaps TRBD1 (6 bases). CDR3 length: 15 amino acids. Germline CDR1 reads MNHNS; CDR2 reads SASEGT. Trimming shortened V by 5 bases and J by 0 bases, and 10 bases separated the two germline ends. CDR3 amino acids: CASSRTAANTGELFF. CDR3 DNA sequence: TGTGCCAGCAGTAGGACAGCAGCGAACACCGGGGAGCTGTTTTTT.

The rearrangement joins TRBV18 to TRBJ1-1; possibly TRBD1 for D (5 bases). The CDR3 runs 15 residues. Germline assignment: CDR1 KGHSH and CDR2 LQKENI. The V end was cut by 4 bases, the J end by 0 bases, with 12 bases between. As DNA, the CDR3 is TGTGCCAGCTCACTAGCCTCAGGGTTGAACACTGAAGCTTTCTTT. It codes for CASSLASGLNTEAFF.

The chain carries TRBV7-2 and TRBJ2-5, with 7 bases fitting TRBD1. CDR3 length: 14 amino acids. Germline assignment: CDR1 SGHTA and CDR2 FQGNSA. V gave up 1 base and J gave up 5 bases; unmatched junction bases: 4. CDR3 in DNA: TGTGCCAGCAGCTTAGGAGGGGGCGTGGAGACCCAGTACTTC. Protein sequence: CASSLGGGVETQYF.

This chain connects TRBV10-1 to TRBJ2-7; no clear D. This CDR3 has 13 residues. The germline V gene encodes CDR1 WNHNN and CDR2 SYGVQD (reference sequence). With 0 bases removed from V and 5 bases from J, the gap between germline ends came to 8 bases. CDR3: CASSESLVDEQYF. CDR3 nucleotide sequence: TGCGCCAGCAGTGAGTCGTTAGTCGACGAGCAGTACTTC.

The chain couples TRBV5-4 to TRBJ2-2; 8 positions match TRBD1. The V and J ends lost 4 bases and 8 bases, in that order; junction bases with no gene match: 7. This CDR3 has 14 residues. Germline CDR1 reads SGHNT; CDR2 reads YYREEE (reference sequence). DNA for the CDR3: TGTGCCAGCAGCCCGCGGGACAGGCTAGGGGAGCTGTTTTTT. Residues: CASSPRDRLGELFF.

The genes are TRBV5-5 and TRBJ1-2; TRBD1 is a possible D gene (5 bases). Germline V gene data show CDR1 as SGHKS and CDR2 as YYEKEE (reference sequence). This CDR3 has 17 residues. Trimming pared 1 base from V and 1 base from J, leaving 17 bases between. The CDR3 here is CASSLLAGGRYNYGYTF. The DNA of the CDR3 is TGTGCCAGCAGCTTGTTGGCGGGGGGAAGGTATAACTATGGCTACACCTTC.

This clone showed up just a few times. The CDR3 spells CASSLSRGGTEAFF. The CDR3 bases are TGTGCCAGCAGCTTAAGTCGGGGTGGCACTGAAGCTTTCTTT. V is TRBV7-3 and J is TRBJ1-1, with D uncertain. This CDR3 region has 14 residues. Looked up from germline, CDR1 is SGHTA and CDR2 is FQGTGA. Trimming pared 1 base from V and 4 bases from J, leaving 10 bases between.

This clone was counted only a few times. The chain is built from TRBV29-1 and TRBJ1-1; 7 bases fit TRBD1. Losses at the gene ends were 7 bases for V and 2 bases for J; bases not matched to a gene: 10. From germline, CDR1 is SQVTM and CDR2 ANQGSEA. CDR3 length: 14 amino acids. Here the CDR3 DNA reads TGCAGCGGGCGGACAGGAGGGTTTAACACTGAAGCTTTCTTT. It yields the protein CSGRTGGFNTEAFF.

V is TRBV27 and J is TRBJ1-1; D remains ambiguous. Trimming took 1 base from V and 1 from J, leaving 13 bases between them. Germline values: CDR1 MNHEY, CDR2 SMNVEV (reference sequence). CDR3 length equals 16 residues. The CDR3 DNA follows: TGTGCCAGCAGTTTATGGGCCCAGCCATCGAACACTGAAGCTTTCTTT. This codes for CASSLWAQPSNTEAFF.

The chain recombines TRBV5-4 with TRBJ2-2; 10 bases fit TRBD2. CDR3 length: 15 residues. J lost 4 bases, V lost 0 bases, and 0 bases had no gene match. Germline V gene sequence: CDR1 SGHNT, CDR2 YYREEE (reference sequence). The CDR3 loop reads CASSLERGGTGELFF. Written as DNA, the CDR3 is TGTGCCAGCAGCTTGGAGCGGGGGGGCACCGGGGAGCTGTTTTTT.

This clone was found a few times. V usage is TRBV9 and J usage is TRBJ1-1, with TRBD1 matching 7 bases. Germline V gives CDR1 SGDLS, CDR2 YYNGEE. The CDR3 totals 14 residues. The trim removed 2 bases at V and 10 bases at J, leaving 11 bases unmatched. The CDR3 reads CASSVTGAESIAFF. CDR3 nucleotide sequence: TGTGCCAGCAGCGTTACAGGGGCGGAAAGCATAGCTTTCTTT.